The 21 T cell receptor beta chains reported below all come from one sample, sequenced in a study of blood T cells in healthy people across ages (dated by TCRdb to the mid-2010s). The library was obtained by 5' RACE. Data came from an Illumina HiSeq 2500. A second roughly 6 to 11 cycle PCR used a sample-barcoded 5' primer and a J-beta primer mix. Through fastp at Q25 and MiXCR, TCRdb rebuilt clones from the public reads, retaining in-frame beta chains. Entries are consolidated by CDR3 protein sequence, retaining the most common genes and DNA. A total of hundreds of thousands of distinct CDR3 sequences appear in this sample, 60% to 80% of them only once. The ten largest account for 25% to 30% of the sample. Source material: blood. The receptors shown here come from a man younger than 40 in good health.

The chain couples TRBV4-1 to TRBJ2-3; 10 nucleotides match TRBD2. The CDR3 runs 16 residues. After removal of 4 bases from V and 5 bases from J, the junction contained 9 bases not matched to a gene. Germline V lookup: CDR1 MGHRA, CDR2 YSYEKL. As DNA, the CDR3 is TGCGCCAGCAGCCTCACTGTAGCGGGGGGTAAAGATACGCAGTATTTT. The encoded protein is CASSLTVAGGKDTQYF.

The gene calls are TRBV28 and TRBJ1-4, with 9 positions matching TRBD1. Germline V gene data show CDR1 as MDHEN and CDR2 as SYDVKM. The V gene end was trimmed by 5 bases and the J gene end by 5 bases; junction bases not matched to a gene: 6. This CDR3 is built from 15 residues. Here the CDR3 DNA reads TGTGCCAGCAGTCAGACCGGGACAGGGAATGAAAAACTGTTTTTT. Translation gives CASSQTGTGNEKLFF.

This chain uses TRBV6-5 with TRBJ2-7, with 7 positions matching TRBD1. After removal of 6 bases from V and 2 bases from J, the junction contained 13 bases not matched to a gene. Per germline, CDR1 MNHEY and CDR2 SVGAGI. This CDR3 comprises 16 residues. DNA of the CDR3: TGTGCCAGCAGAACCCGCTACAGGGGCTCAACCTACGAGCAGTACTTC. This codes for CASRTRYRGSTYEQYF.

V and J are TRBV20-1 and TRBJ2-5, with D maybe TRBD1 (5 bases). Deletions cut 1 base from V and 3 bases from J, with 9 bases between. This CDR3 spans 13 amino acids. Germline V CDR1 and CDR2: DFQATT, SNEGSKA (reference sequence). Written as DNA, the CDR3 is TGCAGTGCTAGAGCCAGGGTCGAAGAGACCCAGTACTTC. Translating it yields CSARARVEETQYF.

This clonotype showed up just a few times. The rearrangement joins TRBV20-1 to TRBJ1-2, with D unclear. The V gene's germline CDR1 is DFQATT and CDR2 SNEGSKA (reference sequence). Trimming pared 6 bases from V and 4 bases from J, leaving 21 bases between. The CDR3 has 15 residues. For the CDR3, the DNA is TGCAGTGCCCCAGAAATTACCTTCCAATTCTATGGCTACACCTTC. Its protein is CSAPEITFQFYGYTF.

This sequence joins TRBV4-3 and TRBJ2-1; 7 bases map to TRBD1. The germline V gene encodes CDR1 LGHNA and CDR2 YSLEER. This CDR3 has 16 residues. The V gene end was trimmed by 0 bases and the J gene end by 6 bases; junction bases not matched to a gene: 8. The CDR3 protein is CASSQESGQYFNEQFF. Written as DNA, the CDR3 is TGCGCCAGCAGCCAAGAATCGGGACAGTACTTCAATGAGCAGTTCTTC.

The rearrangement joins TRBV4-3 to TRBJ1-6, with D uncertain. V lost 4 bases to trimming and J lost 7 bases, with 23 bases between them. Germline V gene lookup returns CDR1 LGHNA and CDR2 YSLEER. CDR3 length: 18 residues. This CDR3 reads CASSPFLSPLAGNSPLHF. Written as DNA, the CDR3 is TGCGCCAGCAGCCCCTTTCTAAGTCCCCTTGCGGGGAATTCACCCCTCCACTTT.

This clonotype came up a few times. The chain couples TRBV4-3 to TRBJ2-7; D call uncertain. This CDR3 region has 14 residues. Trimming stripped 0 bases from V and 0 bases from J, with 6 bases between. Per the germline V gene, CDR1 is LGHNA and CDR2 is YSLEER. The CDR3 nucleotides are TGCGCCAGCAGCCAAGAGACTGCCTCCTACGAGCAGTACTTC. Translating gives CASSQETASYEQYF.

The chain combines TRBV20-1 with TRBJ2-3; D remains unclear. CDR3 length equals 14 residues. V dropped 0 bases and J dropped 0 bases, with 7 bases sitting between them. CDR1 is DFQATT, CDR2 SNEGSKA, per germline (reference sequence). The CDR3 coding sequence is TGCAGTGCTAGAGACCCGACTAGCACAGATACGCAGTATTTT. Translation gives CSARDPTSTDTQYF.

This CDR3 reads CASSLSNGVHEQYF. In DNA, the CDR3 is TGTGCCAGCAGCCTCTCCAACGGGGTCCACGAGCAGTACTTC. V gene TRBV14 combines with J gene TRBJ2-5; D is perhaps TRBD2 (5 bases). The J call could be wrong; TRBJ2-7 is a better fit for the DNA end. From germline, CDR1 is SGHDN and CDR2 FVKESK. The CDR3 sequence is 14 residues long.

For the CDR3, the DNA is TGTGCCAGCAGATTACAGCGAACCTCCACAGATACGCAGTATTTT. It translates to CASRLQRTSTDTQYF. The chain has TRBV6-5 and TRBJ2-3; D gene unclear. This CDR3 has 15 residues. The germline gives CDR1 MNHEY, CDR2 SVGAGI. V was pared by 6 bases and J by 2 bases, with 15 bases between.

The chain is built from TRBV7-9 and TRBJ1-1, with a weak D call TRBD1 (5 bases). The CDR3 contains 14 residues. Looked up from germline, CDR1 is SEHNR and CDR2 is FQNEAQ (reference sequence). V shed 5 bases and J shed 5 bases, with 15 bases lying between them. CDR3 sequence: CASSRRGGDTEAFF. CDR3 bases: TGTGCCAGCAGCCGGAGGGGTGGGGATACTGAAGCTTTCTTT.

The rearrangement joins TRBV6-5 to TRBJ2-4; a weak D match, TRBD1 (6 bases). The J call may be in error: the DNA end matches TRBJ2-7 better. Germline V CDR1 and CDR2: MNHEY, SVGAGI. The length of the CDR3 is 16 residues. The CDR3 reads CASSYSLGDTSYEQYF. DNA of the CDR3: TGTGCCAGCAGTTACTCTTTAGGGGACACATCCTACGAGCAGTACTTC.

CDR3 sequence (DNA): TGCAGTGCTAGTTGGGGCGAGACCCAGTACTTC. Its protein is CSASWGETQYF. This chain uses TRBV20-1 with TRBJ2-7, with D perhaps TRBD1 (5 bases). TRBJ2-5 matches the DNA end more closely, so the J call is doubtful. Germline loops: CDR1 DFQATT, CDR2 SNEGSKA (reference sequence). The CDR3 has 11 residues.

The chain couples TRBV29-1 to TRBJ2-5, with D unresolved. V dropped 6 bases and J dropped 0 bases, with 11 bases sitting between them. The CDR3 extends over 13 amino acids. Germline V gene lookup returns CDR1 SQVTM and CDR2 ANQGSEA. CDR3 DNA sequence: TGCAGCGTCGCTGACCAGAACCAAGAGACCCAGTACTTC. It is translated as CSVADQNQETQYF.

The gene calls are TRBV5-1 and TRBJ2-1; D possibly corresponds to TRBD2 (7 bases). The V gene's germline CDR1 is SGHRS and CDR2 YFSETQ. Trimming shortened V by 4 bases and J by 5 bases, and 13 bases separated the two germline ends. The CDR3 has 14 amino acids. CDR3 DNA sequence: TGCGCCAGCAGCCCAGCGGGACATAACAATGAGCAGTTCTTC. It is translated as CASSPAGHNNEQFF.

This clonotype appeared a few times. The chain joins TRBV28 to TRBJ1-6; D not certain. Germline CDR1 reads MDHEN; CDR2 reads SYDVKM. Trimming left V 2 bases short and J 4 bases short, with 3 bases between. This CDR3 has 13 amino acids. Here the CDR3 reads CASSLGYNSPLHF. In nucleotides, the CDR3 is TGTGCCAGCAGTTTAGGTTATAATTCACCCCTCCACTTT. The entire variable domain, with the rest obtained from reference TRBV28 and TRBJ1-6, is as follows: DVKVTQSSRYLVKRTGEKVFLECVQDMDHENMFWYRQDPGLGLRLIYFSYDVKMKEKGDIPEGYSVSREKKERFSLILESASTNQTSMYLCASSLGYNSPLHFGNGTRLTVT.

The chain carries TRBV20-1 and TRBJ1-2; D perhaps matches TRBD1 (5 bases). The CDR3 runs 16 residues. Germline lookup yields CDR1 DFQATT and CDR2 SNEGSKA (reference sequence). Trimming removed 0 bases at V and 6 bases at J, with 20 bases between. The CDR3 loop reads CSARDQVRGPLHGYTF. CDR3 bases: TGCAGTGCTAGAGATCAAGTGAGGGGACCGCTTCATGGCTACACCTTC.

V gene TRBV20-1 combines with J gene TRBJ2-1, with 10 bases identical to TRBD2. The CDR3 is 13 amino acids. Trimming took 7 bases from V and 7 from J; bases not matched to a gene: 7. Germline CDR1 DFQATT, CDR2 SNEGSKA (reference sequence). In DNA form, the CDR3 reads TGCAGTGAAATTAGCGGGGGGTTTAATGAGCAGTTCTTC. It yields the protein CSEISGGFNEQFF.

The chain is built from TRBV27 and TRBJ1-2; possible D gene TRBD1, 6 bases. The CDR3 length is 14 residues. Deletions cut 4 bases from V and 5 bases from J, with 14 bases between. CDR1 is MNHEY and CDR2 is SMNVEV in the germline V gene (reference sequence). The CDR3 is CASSSRGSGYGYTF. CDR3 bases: TGTGCCAGCAGTTCCAGGGGATCAGGGTATGGCTACACCTTC.

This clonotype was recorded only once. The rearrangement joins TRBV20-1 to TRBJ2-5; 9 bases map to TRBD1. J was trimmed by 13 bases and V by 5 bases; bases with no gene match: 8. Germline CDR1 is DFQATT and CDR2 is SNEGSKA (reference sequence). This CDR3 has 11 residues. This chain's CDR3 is CSAWDRAPWYF. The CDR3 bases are TGCAGTGCTTGGGACAGGGCCCCATGGTACTTC.